This TCR beta chain was retrieved from a study of a mutant IDH1 vaccine in newly diagnosed glioma. About the study: Previous care, which was radiotherapy, temozolomide, or both, most often involved both.

Findings and caveats of the study: Across multiple MHC alleles, 93.3% of patients had vaccine-induced responses.

Repertoires were generated with immunoSEQ multiplex PCR, while TCRdb's copy carries only in-frame clones and drops some. The data show tens of thousands of clones, more than 75% seen once. CDR1 is SGHNT and CDR2 is YYREEE in the germline V gene (reference sequence). V lost 1 base, J lost 10 bases, and 11 bases stayed unmatched. This CDR3 has 15 amino acids. Noted time point: week 35, safety follow-up. All doses held 300 ug of mutant IDH1 20-mer peptide, with topical imiquimod. As for this clone: Its antigen remains unknown.

This specimen was PBMCs, taken from a glioma patient whose treatment included an IDH1 peptide vaccine. The receptor was isolated from a woman aged 35 to 49 with glioma. The rearrangement joins TRBV5-4 to TRBJ2-1, with 7 bases identical to TRBD2. Here the CDR3 DNA reads TGTGCCAGCAGCTTGAACGGGAGGAATCAGAAAGAGCAGTTCTTC. As protein: CASSLNGRNQKEQFF.